This T cell receptor (beta chain) was sequenced during a study of blood T cell repertoires in COVID-19. Study information: Donors in the United States, Italy and Spain gave samples during acute or convalescent COVID-19.

V was trimmed by 6 bases and J by 14 bases, leaving 11 bases between them. The length of the CDR3 is 11 residues. CDR1 is MDHEN and CDR2 is SYDVKM in the germline V gene. Study processing details: Amplifying reference gene primers gave estimates of nucleated cell counts. Profiled with immunoSEQ multiplex PCR; TCRdb holds only in-frame clones, not every one. Clone size and V and J calls were adopted from that table, with D and trimming inferred from the DNA. The data hold around 30,000 clones, with roughly 90% observed a single time. The rearrangement uses TRBV28 and TRBJ1-6; D unresolved. The source of this sequence is a woman in her 40s with active or convalescent COVID-19. The specimen sequenced was peripheral blood. CDR3 DNA sequence: TGTGCCAGCAGCTGGGCCCAGACCCTCCACTTT. Its protein is CASSWAQTLHF.